Following are 30 T cell receptor beta chains from one sample sequenced in a study of Ad26.COV2.S vaccination and SARS-CoV-2 variants. The repertoire was sequenced with immunoSEQ multiplex PCR; TCRdb's copy has only in-frame clones and lacks some. The table shows more than 300,000 clones, with about 82% occurring only once. Indicated treatment: some 20 received Ad26.COV2.S at low or high dose, single or two shots; 5 received placebo; per-sample allocation not given. All samples were drawn on day 63, counting from the first vaccine or placebo injection. This specimen consisted of peripheral blood, obtained in a trial of Ad26.COV2.S vaccine versus placebo. The receptors here all came from a person between 18 and 65 years old who received the Ad26.COV2.S COVID-19 vaccine or a placebo.

This clone was seen a single time. The chain joins TRBV3-1 (or the pseudogene TRBV3-2) to TRBJ1-3; a weak D match, TRBD1 (6 bases). The germline V gene has CDR1 LGHDT and CDR2 YNNKEL (reference sequence). This CDR3 is 14 amino acids long. Trimming removed 3 bases at V and 2 bases at J, with 8 bases between. The CDR3 region has the DNA TGTGCCAGCAGCCAGGGGGGCGCTGGAAACACCATATATTTT. Translation gives CASSQGGAGNTIYF.

The rearrangement links TRBV7-8 to TRBJ1-2; 10 positions agree with TRBD1. Per the germline V gene, CDR1 is SGHVS and CDR2 is FQNEAQ. J lost 2 bases, V lost 4 bases, and 10 bases had no gene match. CDR3 size: 17 residues. The CDR3 loop reads CASSSRQGASPNYGYTF. The CDR3 region has the DNA TGTGCCAGCAGCTCCCGACAGGGGGCCAGCCCGAACTATGGCTACACCTTC.

The chain combines TRBV18 with TRBJ2-3, with D tentatively TRBD1 (5 bases). Germline CDR1 reads KGHSH; CDR2 reads LQKENI. The CDR3 is made up of 20 amino acids. V lost 3 bases and J 4 bases, leaving 29 bases between the germline ends. The CDR3 loop is CASSPIVKREAGSRADTQYF. DNA for the CDR3: TGTGCCAGCTCACCTATCGTGAAGCGAGAGGCAGGGTCACGGGCAGATACGCAGTATTTT.

This clone showed up just once. The chain couples TRBV5-6 to TRBJ2-4; D might be TRBD2 (5 bases). V was cut by 2 bases and J by 6 bases, with 21 bases left in between. Germline V gives CDR1 SGHDT, CDR2 YYEEEE. The CDR3 length is 17 residues. The CDR3 region is CASSFLIGGLGGNIQYF. The DNA for the CDR3 is TGTGCCAGCAGCTTCCTCATCGGCGGCTTAGGAGGAAACATTCAGTACTTC. The full variable domain, its missing parts supplied by reference TRBV5-6 and TRBJ2-4, is DAGVTQSPTHLIKTRGQQVTLRCSPKSGHDTVSWYQQALGQGPQFIFQYYEEEERQRGNFPDRFSGHQFPNYSSELNVNALLLGDSALYLCASSFLIGGLGGNIQYFGAGTRLSVL.

This chain joins TRBV6-6 and TRBJ1-5; 9 bases line up with TRBD1. The length of the CDR3 is 15 residues. V lost 7 bases to trimming and J lost 6 bases; unmatched junction nucleotides: 10. Germline V lookup: CDR1 MNHNY, CDR2 SVGAGI (reference sequence). The CDR3 DNA follows: TGTGCCAGCACCGACCCCCGGGACAGGGTTCAGCCCCAGCATTTT. It specifies CASTDPRDRVQPQHF.

V is TRBV2 and J is TRBJ2-7; tentative D call: TRBD2 (5 bases). The CDR3 consists of 13 residues. The ends were cut back, 7 bases at V and 5 bases at J, with 15 bases in the middle. The germline V gene encodes CDR1 SNHLY and CDR2 FYNNEI. The CDR3 protein is CASNTISGNEQYF. CDR3 coding DNA: TGTGCCAGCAATACCATCTCGGGGAACGAGCAGTACTTC.

This clone was observed at least ten times. J is TRBJ1-5 and V is TRBV28; 11 bases map to TRBD1. V trimming: 4 bases; J trimming: 5 bases; junction bases outside the gene matches: 4. The CDR3 consists of 15 residues. The germline V gene has CDR1 MDHEN and CDR2 SYDVKM. The CDR3 sequence: CASSSGTGGDQPQHF. DNA of the CDR3: TGTGCCAGCAGTTCGGGGACAGGGGGTGATCAGCCCCAGCATTTT.

The genes are TRBV5-1 and TRBJ2-5; TRBD2 agrees at 8 bases. The length of the CDR3 is 13 residues. The ends lost 4 bases at V and 4 bases at J; junction bases unmatched: 3. CDR1 is SGHRS and CDR2 is YFSETQ in the germline V gene. For the CDR3, the DNA is TGCGCCAGCAGCACGGGACTAGGAGAGACCCAGTACTTC. Its translation: CASSTGLGETQYF.

The chain uses TRBV5-6 and TRBJ1-5, with D uncertain. Germline V lookup: CDR1 SGHDT, CDR2 YYEEEE. This CDR3 contains 14 residues. V was trimmed by 5 bases and J by 1 base, leaving 10 bases between them. This CDR3 reads CASSPGGSNQPQHF. DNA for the CDR3: TGTGCCAGCAGTCCAGGCGGCAGCAATCAGCCCCAGCATTTT.

For this clone: One end of the junction varies from germline; a read error may be responsible. The V call is TRBV10-3, the J call TRBJ1-5, with 7 positions matching TRBD1. CDR3 length equals 13 residues. Germline-derived CDR1 and CDR2 are ENHRY and SYGVKD. Here the CDR3 reads CAVRGQSNQPQHF. CDR3 DNA sequence: TGTGCCGTCAGGGGACAGAGCAATCAGCCCCAGCATTTT.

This chain uses TRBV7-9 with TRBJ1-4; 7 nucleotides agree with TRBD1. This CDR3 is 17 amino acids long. Trimming cost V 7 bases and J 0 bases; bases outside gene matches: 11. Germline V gene lookup returns CDR1 SEHNR and CDR2 FQNEAQ (reference sequence). The CDR3 spells CASTRQGPLATNEKLFF. CDR3 DNA sequence: TGTGCCAGCACCAGACAGGGACCACTTGCAACTAATGAAAAACTGTTTTTT.

This chain connects TRBV4-1 to TRBJ2-7; D may be TRBD1 or TRBD2 (5 bases each). CDR1 and CDR2 (germline): MGHRA, YSYEKL. This CDR3 has 16 amino acids. V dropped 0 bases and J dropped 6 bases, with 18 bases sitting between them. The CDR3 reads CASSQDLWARAGEQYF. The CDR3 bases are TGCGCCAGCAGCCAAGATCTCTGGGCCAGGGCGGGCGAGCAGTACTTC.

The chain uses TRBV10-2 and TRBJ2-5; D may correspond to TRBD1 or TRBD2 (6 bases each). The CDR3 is made up of 13 amino acids. V lost 6 bases and J 5 bases, leaving 13 bases between the germline ends. Germline CDR1 and CDR2: WSHSY and SAAADI. CDR3 in amino acids: CASRLGGLETQYF. CDR3 in DNA: TGCGCCAGCAGACTGGGGGGCCTGGAGACCCAGTACTTC.

V and J are TRBV15 and TRBJ1-3, with 12 bases fitting TRBD1. V lost 0 bases, J lost 4 bases, and 4 bases stayed unmatched. The CDR3 runs to 17 residues. Germline V CDR1 and CDR2: LNHNV, YYDKDF (reference sequence). The CDR3 spells CATSRDRGQGAGNTIYF. CDR3 DNA: TGTGCCACCAGCAGAGATCGGGGACAGGGGGCCGGAAACACCATATATTTT.

The rearrangement uses TRBV11-3 and TRBJ2-1; TRBD2 matches at 11 bases. V dropped 5 bases and J dropped 8; count of bases not matched to a gene: 8. The CDR3 is 15 residues long. CDR1 SGHNT and CDR2 YENEEA come from the germline V gene. The CDR3: CASSETSGGFYEQFF. The DNA of the CDR3 is TGTGCCAGCAGCGAAACTAGCGGGGGATTTTATGAGCAGTTCTTC.

The gene calls are TRBV19 and TRBJ2-5; 7 bases agree with TRBD2. Trimming at V came to 6 bases and at J to 4 bases, leaving 17 bases not matched to a gene. This CDR3 is 17 amino acids long. Germline lookup yields CDR1 LNHDA and CDR2 SQIVND (reference sequence). CDR3 residues: CASSGERLATTRETQYF. CDR3 DNA: TGTGCCAGTAGCGGAGAGAGACTAGCTACAACTCGAGAGACCCAGTACTTC. Supplemented by reference TRBV19 and TRBJ2-5, the full variable domain reads DGGITQSPKYLFRKEGQNVTLSCEQNLNHDAMYWYRQDPGQGLRLIYYSQIVNDFQKGDIAEGYSVSREKKESFPLTVTSAQKNPTAFYLCASSGERLATTRETQYFGPGTRLLVL.

This clone was seen a single time. The chain couples TRBV5-4 to TRBJ2-3; tentative D call: TRBD1 (6 bases). V gave up 1 base and J gave up 6 bases, with 15 bases separating them. Germline V lookup: CDR1 SGHNT, CDR2 YYREEE (reference sequence). The CDR3 runs 15 residues. DNA of the CDR3: TGTGCCAGCAGCTTGTTACAGGGCCCTAGGGATACGCAGTATTTT. Translated: CASSLLQGPRDTQYF.

The J gene is TRBJ1-6, the V gene TRBV28; possible D gene TRBD1, 6 bases. There are 16 residues in the CDR3. The germline V gene has CDR1 MDHEN and CDR2 SYDVKM. Trimming took 1 base from V and 7 from J, leaving 14 bases between them. Here the CDR3 reads CASSLSGASVNSPLHF. The CDR3 DNA reads TGTGCCAGCAGTTTATCGGGGGCAAGTGTGAATTCACCCCTCCACTTT. The full variable domain, rest sourced from reference TRBV28 and TRBJ1-6, is DVKVTQSSRYLVKRTGEKVFLECVQDMDHENMFWYRQDPGLGLRLIYFSYDVKMKEKGDIPEGYSVSREKKERFSLILESASTNQTSMYLCASSLSGASVNSPLHFGNGTRLTVT.

The V call is TRBV7-6, the J call TRBJ2-7; D possibly corresponds to TRBD1 (5 bases). The ends were cut back, 1 base at V and 3 bases at J, with 13 bases in the middle. This CDR3 comprises 15 residues. Germline-derived CDR1 and CDR2 are SGHVS and FNYEAQ. The CDR3 is CASSLVVGPSYEQYF. CDR3 nucleotide sequence: TGTGCCAGCAGCTTAGTCGTGGGGCCAAGCTACGAGCAGTACTTC.

The genes are TRBV27 and TRBJ2-1, with D unresolved. V was trimmed by 2 bases and J by 7 bases, leaving 6 bases between them. The germline V gene has CDR1 MNHEY and CDR2 SMNVEV (reference sequence). This CDR3 spans 12 amino acids. Written as DNA, the CDR3 is TGTGCCAGCAGTTTACCCGCGAATGAGCAGTTCTTC. It encodes CASSLPANEQFF.

The sample holds one count of this clone. The chain combines TRBV18 with TRBJ1-5, with 12 bases lining up with TRBD1. After removal of 4 bases from V and 5 bases from J, the junction contained 6 bases not matched to a gene. The CDR3 sequence is 16 residues long. The germline V gene has CDR1 KGHSH and CDR2 LQKENI. Written as DNA, the CDR3 is TGTGCCAGCTCACGGGGACAGGGGGCGCGAGATCAGCCCCAGCATTTT. This sequence encodes CASSRGQGARDQPQHF.

The CDR3 protein is CASIPPGTGNGYTF. CDR3 DNA: TGTGCCAGCATTCCTCCCGGGACAGGGAATGGCTACACCTTC. The chain is built from TRBV28 and TRBJ1-2; TRBD1 matches 9 bases. The CDR3 is made up of 14 amino acids. Germline V gene data show CDR1 as MDHEN and CDR2 as SYDVKM. After removal of 7 bases from V and 6 bases from J, the junction contained 9 bases not matched to a gene.

The chain is built from TRBV25-1 and TRBJ2-1, with no clear D. Germline lookup yields CDR1 MGHDK and CDR2 SYGVNS. Trimming took 0 bases from V and 5 from J, leaving 14 bases between them. This CDR3 is built from 16 residues. CDR3 sequence: CASSEYKSSVHNEQFF. The CDR3 nucleotides are TGTGCCAGCAGTGAATATAAGTCCTCGGTCCACAATGAGCAGTTCTTC.

Details on this clone: The same CDR3 also results from other DNA sequences found in this sample. This chain joins TRBV2 and TRBJ2-5; D perhaps matches TRBD2 (6 bases). The CDR3 spans 14 residues. With 2 bases removed from V and 2 bases from J, the gap between germline ends came to 9 bases. Germline lookup yields CDR1 SNHLY and CDR2 FYNNEI. The DNA for the CDR3 is TGTGCCAGCAGTGAATTTGGGGGGCAAGAGACCCAGTACTTC. Encoded protein: CASSEFGGQETQYF.

The chain recombines TRBV14 with TRBJ1-1; no firm D call. The CDR3 runs 13 residues. V shed 2 bases and J shed 3 bases, with 7 bases lying between them. Germline lookup yields CDR1 SGHDN and CDR2 FVKESK. The CDR3 DNA follows: TGTGCCAGCAGCCAATCCATTTACACTGAAGCTTTCTTT. This translates into CASSQSIYTEAFF.

The CDR3: CASSVYGGSNYGYTF. The CDR3 region has the DNA TGTGCCAGCAGCGTATATGGGGGCTCAAACTATGGCTACACCTTC. The chain combines TRBV9 with TRBJ1-2; weak D call: TRBD1 (6 bases). Germline V gives CDR1 SGDLS, CDR2 YYNGEE. Deletions cut 1 base from V and 2 bases from J, with 12 bases between. The CDR3 contains 15 residues.

This clone was seen more than once but under ten times. The chain is built from TRBV4-1 and TRBJ2-1, with D hard to call. CDR1 is MGHRA, CDR2 YSYEKL, per germline. This CDR3 comprises 14 residues. V was clipped by 1 base and J by 4 bases, with 8 bases between them. CDR3 nucleotides: TGCGCCAGCAGCCAAGCGGCGGATTACAATGAGCAGTTCTTC. Translation: CASSQAADYNEQFF.

The genes are TRBV5-1 and TRBJ2-1; a possible D gene is TRBD2 (6 bases). Trimming stripped 4 bases from V and 5 bases from J, with 13 bases between. CDR3 length equals 14 residues. In germline, CDR1 is SGHRS, CDR2 YFSETQ. CDR3 nucleotides: TGCGCCAGCAGCCGACTTAGCGGAGACAATGAGCAGTTCTTC. Translation: CASSRLSGDNEQFF.

The CDR3 is CAWSAYGTSGGLAKNIQYF. The CDR3 nucleotides read TGTGCCTGGAGTGCCTACGGTACTAGCGGGGGGTTAGCCAAAAACATTCAGTACTTC. This chain joins TRBV30 and TRBJ2-4; TRBD2 matches at 12 bases. The V gene's germline CDR1 is GTSNPN and CDR2 SVGIG (reference sequence). V lost 1 base to trimming and J lost 0 bases; unmatched junction nucleotides: 10. The CDR3 is 19 residues long. Supplemented by reference TRBV30 and TRBJ2-4, the full variable domain reads SQTIHQWPATLVQPVGSPLSLECTVEGTSNPNLYWYRQAAGRGLQLLFYSVGIGQISSEVPQNLSASRPQDRQFILSSKKLLLSDSGFYLCAWSAYGTSGGLAKNIQYFGAGTRLSVL.

This chain uses TRBV2 with TRBJ2-3; D gene ambiguous. The length of the CDR3 is 13 residues. Per germline, CDR1 SNHLY and CDR2 FYNNEI. With 7 bases removed from V and 1 base from J, the gap between germline ends came to 9 bases. As DNA, the CDR3 is TGTGCCAGCATGCGCGTAGGCACAGATACGCAGTATTTT. The encoded protein is CASMRVGTDTQYF.